This TCR beta chain comes out of a study of cytomegalovirus exposure and HLA in healthy donors. Overall study context: In a previous analysis, around 120 million unique TCR beta sequences were found from roughly 180 million T cells. Study findings and constraints: Follow-up analysis later connected one missense variant in DCLRE1C with trimming of TCR beta V- and J-genes. Later analysis suggested links between common viral pathogens and several top significant clusters.

Of note for this clone: Its antigen is as yet unknown.

This CDR3 contains 12 residues. Trimming cost V 5 bases and J 4 bases, with 11 bases left between them. Germline V gene sequence: CDR1 SQVTM, CDR2 ANQGSEA. PCR used 60 Vbeta primers and 13 Jbeta primers. Libraries were prepared by immunoSEQ multiplex PCR; TCRdb keeps only in-frame clonotypes and omits some of them. The data contain 110,000 to 150,000 clones, 65% to 80% of them seen just once; the ten biggest clones take up roughly 3.7%. The sample was PBMCs. The sequence was collected from a male donor in good health and CMV-seronegative. V gene TRBV29-1 combines with J gene TRBJ2-5, with D perhaps matching TRBD1 (6 bases). The CDR3 loop is CSVRAGVETQYF. CDR3 nucleotide sequence: TGCAGCGTTCGGGCAGGGGTAGAGACCCAGTACTTC. Based on the CDR3 plus reference TRBV29-1 and TRBJ2-5, the full variable domain is SAVISQKPSRDICQRGTSLTIQCQVDSQVTMMFWYRQQPGQSLTLIATANQGSEATYESGFVIDKFPISRPNLTFSTLTVSNMSPEDSSIYLCSVRAGVETQYFGPGTRLLVL.